Presented here are 22 T cell receptor beta chains from one specimen sequenced in a study of cytomegalovirus exposure and HLA in healthy donors. It was with 60 Vbeta and 13 Jbeta primers that the PCR ran. Method: immunoSEQ multiplex PCR; TCRdb's copy keeps in-frame clones and lacks some. The sample has roughly 120,000 clones, about 73% seen once. The sequencing input was PBMCs. The receptors were gathered from a woman under 40 in good health and CMV-seronegative.

In its sample, this clone was seen a few times. This chain connects TRBV28 to TRBJ1-6; 10 bases agree with TRBD1. Germline V gives CDR1 MDHEN, CDR2 SYDVKM. V lost 3 bases, J lost 9 bases, and 2 bases stayed unmatched. The CDR3 runs to 14 residues. The CDR3 DNA reads TGTGCCAGCAGTTTTGACAGGGGGCTTTCACCCCTCCACTTT. As protein: CASSFDRGLSPLHF.

This clone was picked up a small number of times. The chain joins TRBV14 to TRBJ1-1; D uncertain. Trimming pared 3 bases from V and 7 bases from J, leaving 9 bases between. Looked up from germline, CDR1 is SGHDN and CDR2 is FVKESK. CDR3 size: 12 residues. CDR3 protein: CASSQTRSEAFF. CDR3 DNA sequence: TGTGCCAGCAGCCAGACACGCAGTGAAGCTTTCTTT.

Points on this clone: Within the sample, other DNA sequences also encode this same CDR3. The rearrangement links TRBV7-2 to TRBJ2-6; D uncertain. The V end lost 7 bases, the J end lost 6 bases, and 10 bases lay between the germline ends. The germline V gene encodes CDR1 SGHTA and CDR2 FQGNSA. The CDR3 contains 13 residues. The CDR3 reads CASTQLAANVLTF. The CDR3 DNA reads as TGTGCCAGCACCCAACTCGCGGCCAACGTCCTGACTTTC.

This clone was counted a few times. The gene calls are TRBV4-1 and TRBJ2-7, with D hard to call. CDR1 is MGHRA and CDR2 is YSYEKL in the germline V gene. CDR3 length: 16 residues. V was clipped by 3 bases and J by 1 base, with 16 bases between them. The CDR3 here is CASSQSSIGWSYEQYF. The CDR3 DNA reads TGCGCCAGCAGCCAGTCCTCCATCGGGTGGTCCTACGAGCAGTACTTC.

The chain has TRBV6-5 and TRBJ1-1, with 8 bases matching TRBD1. V trimming: 6 bases; J trimming: 0 bases; junction bases outside the gene matches: 3. The CDR3 sequence is 14 residues long. Germline lookup yields CDR1 MNHEY and CDR2 SVGAGI. This CDR3 is CASRTGAMNTEAFF. In DNA form, the CDR3 reads TGTGCCAGCAGGACAGGGGCTATGAACACTGAAGCTTTCTTT.

This clone has just one count. This chain links TRBV7-8 with TRBJ2-5; D unresolved. There are 14 residues in the CDR3. Germline loops: CDR1 SGHVS, CDR2 FQNEAQ. Trimming left V 1 base short and J 4 bases short, with 10 bases between. For the CDR3, the DNA is TGTGCCAGCAGCTTAGGCACACCCCCAGAGACCCAGTACTTC. Amino acids: CASSLGTPPETQYF.

This sequence joins TRBV5-4 and TRBJ2-1; TRBD1 might be the D (6 bases). The V end was cut by 1 base, the J end by 8 bases, with 10 bases between. The CDR3 consists of 13 residues. Germline CDR1 and CDR2: SGHNT and YYREEE (reference sequence). CDR3: CASSLRGGYEQFF. Written as DNA, the CDR3 is TGTGCCAGCAGCTTGCGTGGGGGCTATGAGCAGTTCTTC.

This chain links TRBV11-1 with TRBJ2-7; 7 nucleotides align to TRBD1. The trim removed 5 bases at V and 1 base at J, leaving 2 bases unmatched. The CDR3 is made up of 13 amino acids. Looked up from germline, CDR1 is SGHAT and CDR2 is FQDESV (reference sequence). The CDR3 protein is CASSLQGSYEQYF. The CDR3 bases are TGTGCCAGCAGCCTACAGGGGTCCTACGAGCAGTACTTC.

This clone has just a few counts. This chain connects TRBV16 to TRBJ1-1, with D possibly matching TRBD1 (5 bases). This CDR3 contains 13 residues. Deletions cut 3 bases from V and 4 bases from J, with 9 bases between. CDR1 KGHSY and CDR2 FQNENV come from the germline V gene. CDR3 protein: CASSHGGGTEAFF. The CDR3 nucleotides are TGTGCCAGCAGCCACGGGGGGGGCACTGAAGCTTTCTTT.

This clone was detected a few times. The genes are TRBV5-4 and TRBJ2-3; maybe TRBD1 (6 bases). The V end lost 1 base, the J end lost 6 bases, and 15 bases lay between the germline ends. CDR3 length: 15 amino acids. Germline CDR1 and CDR2: SGHNT and YYREEE (reference sequence). The CDR3 DNA follows: TGTGCCAGCAGCTTGTTCGGAGGACAGCTCGATACGCAGTATTTT. Translated: CASSLFGGQLDTQYF.

V and J are TRBV6-5 and TRBJ1-2; no reliable D call. V dropped 0 bases and J dropped 6 bases, with 17 bases sitting between them. CDR1 is MNHEY, CDR2 SVGAGI, per germline. CDR3 size: 16 residues. This CDR3 reads CASSYSKSGRRNGYTF. CDR3 sequence (DNA): TGTGCCAGCAGTTACTCGAAATCGGGGAGGAGGAATGGCTACACCTTC.

The chain couples TRBV11-3 to TRBJ1-1; D not certain. The CDR3 length is 13 residues. Trimming pared 3 bases from V and 3 bases from J, leaving 8 bases between. Germline V gene data show CDR1 as SGHNT and CDR2 as YENEEA. The CDR3 spells CASSFSLDTEAFF. The CDR3 DNA follows: TGTGCCAGCAGCTTTTCTCTAGACACTGAAGCTTTCTTT.

The chain uses TRBV7-2 and TRBJ2-7; 7 nucleotides agree with TRBD1. Per germline, CDR1 SGHTA and CDR2 FQGNSA. There are 12 residues in the CDR3. J lost 4 bases, V lost 6 bases, and 3 bases had no gene match. This CDR3 is CASSRDRYEQYF. The CDR3 region has the DNA TGTGCCAGCAGTCGGGACAGATACGAGCAGTACTTC.

This clone was observed a few times. V is TRBV6-5 and J is TRBJ1-6; 7 bases are a match to TRBD1. The trim removed 5 bases at V and 11 bases at J, leaving 6 bases unmatched. CDR3 length equals 13 residues. The germline CDR1 and CDR2 sequences are MNHEY and SVGAGI. CDR3 residues: CASSDRVGPPLHF. DNA of the CDR3: TGTGCCAGCAGTGACAGGGTAGGACCACCCCTCCACTTT.

The chain has TRBV5-1 and TRBJ1-1, with no clear D. The CDR3 covers 14 residues. V lost 4 bases to trimming and J lost 1 base, with 11 bases between them. CDR1 and CDR2 (germline): SGHRS, YFSETQ. The CDR3 coding sequence is TGCGCCAGCAGCGGTGGGCTGTCGAACACTGAAGCTTTCTTT. Amino acid sequence: CASSGGLSNTEAFF.

On this clone: No conserved phenylalanine or tryptophan is present at the end of the CDR3, so a read error is the likely explanation. The CDR3 spells CASSLDGQGNSPLHV. The DNA of the CDR3 is TGTGCCAGCAGCTTAGATGGACAGGGAAATTCACCCCTCCACGTT. V and J are TRBV11-2 and TRBJ1-6; 8 nucleotides match TRBD1. The CDR3 runs to 15 residues. With 0 bases clipped from V and 7 bases from J, the junction kept 2 bases outside the gene matches. Germline V lookup: CDR1 SGHAT, CDR2 FQNNGV.

The J gene is TRBJ2-1, the V gene TRBV27, with D tentatively TRBD2 (5 bases). The CDR3 has 12 amino acids. Trimming took off 1 base at V and 10 bases at J, with 8 bases between the two ends. Germline CDR1 and CDR2: MNHEY and SMNVEV (reference sequence). The CDR3 sequence: CASSLYTGEQFF. The CDR3 nucleotides are TGTGCCAGCAGTTTATATACGGGGGAGCAGTTCTTC.

V gene TRBV15 combines with J gene TRBJ1-2, with D perhaps matching TRBD1 (6 bases). Trimming left V 0 bases short and J 7 bases short, with 15 bases between. The CDR3 is made up of 15 amino acids. Germline assignment: CDR1 LNHNV and CDR2 YYDKDF (reference sequence). The CDR3 bases are TGTGCCACCAGCAGAGAGCGAGACAGGAAGACTGGCTACACCTTC. Its translation: CATSRERDRKTGYTF.

V and J are TRBV29-1 and TRBJ2-5; 7 positions agree with TRBD1. The CDR3 contains 13 residues. After removal of 0 bases from V and 7 bases from J, the junction contained 5 bases not matched to a gene. CDR1 SQVTM and CDR2 ANQGSEA come from the germline V gene. Here the CDR3 reads CSVEEQGTGTQYF. CDR3 DNA: TGCAGCGTTGAAGAACAGGGGACGGGGACCCAGTACTTC.

This clone was observed a handful of times. This chain connects TRBV6-5 to TRBJ1-2; 10 positions agree with TRBD1. The V segment lost 6 bases and the J segment 3 bases; nucleotides outside the gene matches: 4. Germline values: CDR1 MNHEY, CDR2 SVGAGI. CDR3 length equals 14 residues. The CDR3 bases are TGTGCCAGCAGACCGGGACAGGGGTACTATGGCTACACCTTC. This translates into CASRPGQGYYGYTF.

Only a few counts were recorded for this clone. The chain links TRBV19 to TRBJ1-6, with D maybe TRBD1 (5 bases). Trimming removed 3 bases from V and 7 bases from J, with 13 bases in between. Germline CDR1 is LNHDA and CDR2 is SQIVND (reference sequence). CDR3 length: 15 amino acids. CDR3 protein: CASSIGADRNSPLHF. The CDR3 nucleotides read TGTGCCAGTAGTATTGGGGCAGATAGAAATTCACCCCTCCACTTT.

This chain links TRBV19 with TRBJ2-5, with a possible D match to TRBD1 (5 bases). Germline loops: CDR1 LNHDA, CDR2 SQIVND (reference sequence). The CDR3 loop spans 13 amino acids. V was pared by 4 bases and J by 5 bases, with 11 bases between. CDR3 sequence reads: CASSRGAYETQYF. CDR3 bases: TGTGCCAGTAGTAGGGGCGCGTATGAGACCCAGTACTTC.